These 3 T cell receptor beta chains share one sample of origin, sequenced in a study of CD8 T cells in Susac syndrome. RNA, at about 0.45 to 1 ug, was reverse transcribed with random hexamers. TCRdb re-called the immunoSEQ multiplex PCR reads through MiXCR, storing one row per CDR3 protein. The sample yields about 120,000 distinct CDR3 sequences, less than 95% seen once. Sequencing was performed on CD4+ T cells from PBMCs. These receptors were taken from a human donor in good health.

The chain uses TRBV28 and TRBJ1-2; D is unclear. CDR3 length: 16 residues. Per the germline V gene, CDR1 is MDHEN and CDR2 is SYDVKM. V was trimmed by 4 bases and J by 0 bases, leaving 15 bases between them. Here the CDR3 DNA reads TGTGCCAGCAGTTCCCTGGGTTCACCAACTAACTATGGCTACACCTTC. Its protein product is CASSSLGSPTNYGYTF.

The rearrangement uses TRBV7-8 and TRBJ2-7; TRBD2 aligns across 10 bases. Germline loops: CDR1 SGHVS, CDR2 FQNEAQ. The CDR3 loop spans 14 amino acids. With V trimmed by 4 bases and J by 4 bases, 4 bases remained unmatched. CDR3 nucleotides: TGTGCCAGCAGCTCTAGCGGGAGTGGGTACGAGCAGTACTTC. This codes for CASSSSGSGYEQYF.

The chain employs TRBV30 and TRBJ2-1, with D possibly called TRBD1 or TRBD2 (6 bases each). V was pared by 0 bases and J by 5 bases, with 11 bases between. Germline V gene data show CDR1 as GTSNPN and CDR2 as SVGIG (reference sequence). This CDR3 comprises 14 residues. The CDR3 sequence: CAWSVGGTDNEQFF. DNA for the CDR3: TGTGCCTGGAGTGTGGGGGGCACAGACAATGAGCAGTTCTTC.